The 16 T cell receptor beta chains given below trace back to one sample, sequenced in a study of T-cell memory formation after mild COVID-19. TCRdb recomputed calls from the 5' RACE reads with MiXCR, one row per CDR3 protein. The sample contains roughly 400,000 distinct CDR3 sequences, 18% of which appear only once. The sequenced sample consisted of PBMCs or a T cell subset sorted from them (not recorded which). The receptors here all came from a man aged 18 to 29 who had mild COVID-19 (a few samples of this study predate the infection). Cell type and time point are not known.

The V gene is TRBV25-1, the J gene TRBJ2-3, with D possibly called TRBD1 or TRBD2 (5 bases each). This CDR3 region has 17 residues. Germline V lookup: CDR1 MGHDK, CDR2 SYGVNS. Between the trimmed V and J ends, which lost 2 bases and 2 bases, there was a span of 17 bases. The CDR3 DNA reads as TGTGCCAGCAGTGAAGGGGGTGGGCTGCGAGCCACAGATACGCAGTATTTT. It specifies CASSEGGGLRATDTQYF.

This clonotype came up a few times. The chain combines TRBV20-1 with TRBJ1-1; 7 bases map to TRBD1. The CDR3 has 14 amino acids. Trimming removed 5 bases from V and 1 base from J; junction bases left unmatched: 7. Per germline, CDR1 DFQATT and CDR2 SNEGSKA (reference sequence). CDR3 DNA: TGCAGTGCTCCCCCGACAGGGCCGAACACTGAAGCTTTCTTT. The encoded protein is CSAPPTGPNTEAFF.

This clonotype was seen more than once but under ten times. The genes are TRBV5-3 and TRBJ2-2, with a possible D match to TRBD2 (5 bases). TRBV5-3 is flagged as an ORF with uncertain function. The CDR3 contains 16 residues. Trimming removed 4 bases at V and 0 bases at J, with 13 bases between. The CDR3 here is CARSPLRDSNTGELFF. DNA for the CDR3: TGTGCCAGAAGCCCCCTCCGGGATTCGAACACCGGGGAGCTGTTTTTT.

This clonotype has just a few counts. V and J are TRBV28 and TRBJ1-6; D is unresolved. The CDR3 length is 10 residues. Germline loops: CDR1 MDHEN, CDR2 SYDVKM. Trimming pared 5 bases from V and 14 bases from J, leaving 7 bases between. The CDR3 here is CASSRLALHF. The CDR3 DNA reads TGTGCCAGCAGTCGCCTTGCCCTCCACTTT.

This clonotype was seen many times. The rearrangement uses TRBV7-2 and TRBJ2-1, with 14 bases identical to TRBD2. Trimming at V came to 4 bases and at J to 7 bases, leaving 3 bases not matched to a gene. The CDR3 length is 15 residues. Germline assignment: CDR1 SGHTA and CDR2 FQGNSA. This chain's CDR3 is CASSSRTSGGNEQFF. The CDR3 DNA reads as TGTGCCAGCAGCTCTCGGACTAGCGGGGGGAATGAGCAGTTCTTC.

This clonotype was recorded a few times. The chain has TRBV6-2 or TRBV6-3 and TRBJ2-6; D remains ambiguous. The V gene lost 4 bases and the J gene lost 4 bases, with 11 bases spanning the gap. This CDR3 spans 15 amino acids. Germline lookup yields CDR1 MNHEY and CDR2 SVGEGT. The CDR3 DNA reads TGTGCCAGCAGTTTCTACAGCCCCGGGGCCAACGTCCTGACTTTC. This sequence encodes CASSFYSPGANVLTF.

CDR3 sequence: CASNPGTAGTGELFF. The CDR3 DNA reads TGTGCCAGCAACCCCGGGACTGCGGGTACCGGGGAGCTGTTTTTT. This chain joins TRBV7-9 and TRBJ2-2, with D perhaps TRBD2 (6 bases). V lost 7 bases and J 5 bases, leaving 17 bases between the germline ends. Germline assignment: CDR1 SEHNR and CDR2 FQNEAQ (reference sequence). CDR3 length equals 15 residues.

The chain joins TRBV6-2 or TRBV6-3 to TRBJ2-7, with D possibly matching TRBD2 (5 bases). Germline V gene sequence: CDR1 MNHEY, CDR2 SVGEGT. V lost 7 bases, J lost 4 bases, and 20 bases lay in between. The CDR3 is made up of 15 amino acids. DNA of the CDR3: TGTGCCAGCACCGGCGGGTCGAGCGGAGGTTACGAGCAGTACGTC. Protein product: CASTGGSSGGYEQYV.

The chain's CDR3 is CASSARTGDADIQYF. As DNA, the CDR3 is TGTGCCAGCAGCGCCCGGACAGGGGACGCTGACATTCAGTACTTC. This chain connects TRBV7-9 to TRBJ2-4, with TRBD1 matching over 9 bases. CDR3 size: 15 residues. Germline lookup yields CDR1 SEHNR and CDR2 FQNEAQ (reference sequence). Trimming cost V 5 bases and J 8 bases; bases outside gene matches: 10.

This sequence joins TRBV5-4 and TRBJ2-1; D possibly corresponds to TRBD2 (6 bases). CDR3 length equals 16 residues. Germline CDR1 is SGHNT and CDR2 is YYREEE (reference sequence). The germline V and J ends were trimmed by 0 bases and 5 bases, with 15 bases remaining between them. The CDR3 sequence is CASSLVVSGAHNEQFF. The CDR3 coding sequence is TGTGCCAGCAGCTTGGTAGTTAGCGGAGCCCACAATGAGCAGTTCTTC.

The chain joins TRBV13 to TRBJ2-6; the D is unclear. Germline V gene lookup returns CDR1 PRHDT and CDR2 FYEKMQ (reference sequence). Trimming removed 4 bases from V and 0 bases from J, with 16 bases in between. The CDR3 is 18 residues long. The CDR3 coding sequence is TGTGCCAGCAGCTCACTTGCCAGCCAGCCCTCTGGGGCCAACGTCCTGACTTTC. Its translation is CASSSLASQPSGANVLTF.

The chain carries TRBV4-1 and TRBJ1-1; D perhaps matches TRBD1 (6 bases). This CDR3 region has 17 residues. Trimming shortened V by 0 bases and J by 6 bases, and 20 bases separated the two germline ends. CDR1 is MGHRA and CDR2 is YSYEKL in the germline V gene. The CDR3 is CASSQDRSQRGRAEAFF. CDR3 sequence (DNA): TGCGCCAGCAGCCAAGATCGGTCCCAGAGGGGGAGGGCTGAAGCTTTCTTT.

The chain joins TRBV7-2 to TRBJ1-5; D is unclear. The CDR3 has 13 residues. V was clipped by 6 bases and J by 6 bases, with 12 bases between them. Germline CDR1 and CDR2: SGHTA and FQGNSA. This CDR3 reads CASSRWDSQPQHF. CDR3 bases: TGTGCCAGCAGTCGTTGGGATAGTCAGCCCCAGCATTTT.

This clonotype showed up just a few times. A clone one base away is much larger, so this may be a read error. V gene TRBV12-3 or TRBV12-4 combines with J gene TRBJ2-1; no clear D gene. Trimming took off 6 bases at V and 0 bases at J, with 6 bases between the two ends. This CDR3 region has 13 residues. In DNA, the CDR3 is TGTGCCAGCAGCCCGGGCTCCTACAATGAGCAGTTCTTC. Translation: CASSPGSYNEQFF.

The DNA of the CDR3 is TGCAGTGCTAGTAGCCGGACTAGCGGGGGGGCCGGGCAGTACGTC. Encoded protein: CSASSRTSGGAGQYV. The chain recombines TRBV20-1 with TRBJ2-7, with 15 bases fitting TRBD2. The germline V gene has CDR1 DFQATT and CDR2 SNEGSKA (reference sequence). V shed 3 bases and J 9 bases; nucleotides not matched to a gene: 9. This CDR3 comprises 15 residues.

In DNA, the CDR3 is TGCGCCAGCAGCCAAGAAAACAGGGTTGTTACAGATACGCAGTATTTT. As protein: CASSQENRVVTDTQYF. The chain links TRBV4-1 to TRBJ2-3; weak D call: TRBD1 (6 bases). Between the trimmed V and J ends, which lost 0 bases and 3 bases, there was a span of 13 bases. There are 16 residues in the CDR3. The V gene's germline CDR1 is MGHRA and CDR2 YSYEKL.